A single sample gave rise to the 27 T cell receptor beta chains below, sequenced in a study of cytomegalovirus exposure and HLA in healthy donors. The PCR used 60 Vbeta and 13 Jbeta primers. Repertoires were generated with immunoSEQ multiplex PCR, while TCRdb's copy carries only in-frame clones and drops some. The sample includes about 82,000 clones, 70% to 80% of them seen just once. Sequences were obtained from PBMCs. Receptors originate from a man aged 25 to 45 in good health and CMV-seropositive.

This chain links TRBV27 with TRBJ1-2, with 11 bases aligning to TRBD1. Germline assignment: CDR1 MNHEY and CDR2 SMNVEV (reference sequence). This CDR3 has 15 amino acids. V shed 0 bases, J shed 5 bases, and the junction held 2 bases outside the gene matches. Here the CDR3 DNA reads TGTGCCAGCAGTTTATCGGGGGACAGGGGGTATGGCTACACCTTC. This codes for CASSLSGDRGYGYTF.

The chain links TRBV2 to TRBJ2-7; TRBD2 is a possible D gene (5 bases). Germline CDR1 SNHLY, CDR2 FYNNEI. V lost 5 bases to trimming and J lost 6 bases, with 11 bases between them. The CDR3 has 12 amino acids. As DNA, the CDR3 is TGTGCCAGCAGTTCGGACTCGGCCGAGCAGTACTTC. Protein: CASSSDSAEQYF.

This rearrangement joins TRBV10-3 to TRBJ1-4; 7 nucleotides match TRBD1. CDR1 and CDR2 from the germline V gene are ENHRY and SYGVKD. J gave up 3 bases and V 4 bases, and 14 bases lay outside the gene matches. This CDR3 has 18 amino acids. The CDR3 loop is CAISARGRGQDSNEKLFF. CDR3 in DNA: TGTGCCATCAGTGCCCGGGGTAGAGGACAGGACTCTAATGAAAAACTGTTTTTT.

J is TRBJ1-2 and V is TRBV29-1; D is undetermined. CDR1 and CDR2 (germline): SQVTM, ANQGSEA. The CDR3 covers 11 residues. This CDR3 is CTLGDTYGYTF. The CDR3 nucleotides read TGCACCCTCGGGGATACCTATGGCTACACCTTC.

The J gene is TRBJ1-5, the V gene TRBV19; 7 positions agree with TRBD1. V dropped 5 bases and J dropped 1; count of bases not matched to a gene: 5. Germline CDR1 LNHDA, CDR2 SQIVND (reference sequence). The CDR3 sequence is 15 residues long. CDR3: CASSPRQGSNQPQHF. Here the CDR3 DNA reads TGTGCCAGTAGTCCGAGACAGGGAAGCAATCAGCCCCAGCATTTT.

Only a few counts were recorded for this clone. The chain carries TRBV29-1 and TRBJ1-1; D is unclear. Per germline, CDR1 SQVTM and CDR2 ANQGSEA. The CDR3 covers 14 residues. V was trimmed by 8 bases and J by 4 bases, leaving 20 bases between them. The CDR3 DNA is TGCAGCTTTTACACGGGAAGGCAGAGCACTGAAGCTTTCTTT. It is translated as CSFYTGRQSTEAFF.

The chain joins TRBV29-1 to TRBJ2-1; a possible D gene is TRBD2 (5 bases). This CDR3 has 15 amino acids. Germline assignment: CDR1 SQVTM and CDR2 ANQGSEA. The V end lost 6 bases, the J end lost 0 bases, and 15 bases lay between the germline ends. The CDR3: CSVLGSGSSYNEQFF. CDR3 coding DNA: TGCAGCGTCCTTGGCAGCGGCAGCTCCTACAATGAGCAGTTCTTC.

The chain recombines TRBV7-9 with TRBJ2-1, with 7 positions matching TRBD2. The V gene's germline CDR1 is SEHNR and CDR2 FQNEAQ (reference sequence). The J segment lost 5 bases and the V segment lost 1 base, leaving 5 bases of the junction unmatched. The CDR3 loop spans 15 amino acids. The CDR3 reads CASSLVSGVDNEQFF. CDR3 nucleotides: TGTGCCAGCAGCTTAGTCAGCGGGGTTGACAATGAGCAGTTCTTC.

V usage is TRBV7-2 and J usage is TRBJ2-3, with 13 bases fitting TRBD2. The length of the CDR3 is 15 residues. Germline CDR1 and CDR2: SGHTA and FQGNSA. V shed 6 bases and J 3 bases; nucleotides not matched to a gene: 3. Written as DNA, the CDR3 is TGTGCCAGCAGACTAGCGGGGGGGCGGACAGATACGCAGTATTTT. As protein: CASRLAGGRTDTQYF.

This clone has more than one count but fewer than ten. V gene TRBV2 combines with J gene TRBJ1-2; maybe TRBD1 (5 bases). The CDR3 is 13 residues long. V was pared by 6 bases and J by 4 bases, with 12 bases between. Germline CDR1 is SNHLY and CDR2 is FYNNEI. The CDR3: CASRRDGLYGYTF. CDR3 sequence (DNA): TGTGCCAGCAGGCGGGACGGGCTCTATGGCTACACCTTC.

V gene TRBV11-2 combines with J gene TRBJ1-2; D uncertain. Germline CDR1 reads SGHAT; CDR2 reads FQNNGV. Trimming stripped 0 bases from V and 1 base from J, with 9 bases between. The CDR3 covers 15 residues. CDR3 in DNA: TGTGCCAGCAGCTTAGATCACAGATTTAACTATGGCTACACCTTC. Translation: CASSLDHRFNYGYTF.

The chain uses TRBV30 and TRBJ2-7, with a tentative D call TRBD2 (6 bases). The assigned J gene may be wrong: the sequence end matches TRBJ2-1 better. The CDR3 contains 16 residues. Germline CDR1 GTSNPN, CDR2 SVGIG (reference sequence). The DNA of the CDR3 is TGTGCCTGGGGTAAAGCAGAGGGAGGCCCCTACAATGAGCAGTTCTTC. Amino acid sequence: CAWGKAEGGPYNEQFF.

The chain combines TRBV5-4 with TRBJ2-5; possibly TRBD2 for D (5 bases). The CDR3 is made up of 15 amino acids. Germline CDR1 is SGHNT and CDR2 is YYREEE (reference sequence). V lost 5 bases, J lost 5 bases, and 19 bases lay in between. The CDR3 sequence: CASSLELGRRETQYF. The CDR3 coding sequence is TGTGCCAGCAGTCTGGAACTAGGTCGTAGGGAGACCCAGTACTTC.

This clone was detected a few times. This sequence joins TRBV5-1 and TRBJ2-1; 9 nucleotides match TRBD1. CDR3 length: 16 amino acids. Germline V gene sequence: CDR1 SGHRS, CDR2 YFSETQ. V trimming: 0 bases; J trimming: 9 bases; junction bases outside the gene matches: 10. This CDR3 is CASSLVSTGGTAEQFF. The CDR3 nucleotides are TGCGCCAGCAGCTTGGTGTCGACAGGGGGTACGGCTGAGCAGTTCTTC.

The V gene is TRBV6-5, the J gene TRBJ2-7; 10 positions agree with TRBD2. The CDR3 covers 14 residues. Unmatched junction bases numbered 5, after V lost 6 bases and J lost 3 bases. Per the germline V gene, CDR1 is MNHEY and CDR2 is SVGAGI. The CDR3 DNA reads TGTGCCAGCAGGCCGGGACTAGCGATCTACGAGCAGTACTTC. Its protein product is CASRPGLAIYEQYF.

The sample holds a few counts of this clone. The chain is built from TRBV9 and TRBJ2-5; 12 bases line up with TRBD2. CDR1 SGDLS and CDR2 YYNGEE come from the germline V gene. Unmatched junction bases numbered 3, after V lost 4 bases and J lost 5 bases. CDR3 length: 14 residues. CDR3 sequence (DNA): TGTGCCAGCAGCATCGGACTAGCGGGGGAGACCCAGTACTTC. Protein product: CASSIGLAGETQYF.

The DNA for the CDR3 is TGCGCCAGCAGCCCCCCAGCGGGAGCCTCCAATGAGCAGTTCTTC. It encodes CASSPPAGASNEQFF. The chain uses TRBV4-1 and TRBJ2-1; 8 bases line up with TRBD2. Germline V gene lookup returns CDR1 MGHRA and CDR2 YSYEKL. The CDR3 contains 15 residues. The V gene end was trimmed by 4 bases and the J gene end by 6 bases; junction bases not matched to a gene: 8.

This clone came up once. The chain uses TRBV15 and TRBJ2-2; 12 nucleotides match TRBD2. The CDR3 spans 20 residues. Per the germline V gene, CDR1 is LNHNV and CDR2 is YYDKDF (reference sequence). Germline trimming cut 3 bases from V and 4 bases from J; bases unmatched to any gene: 15. The CDR3 is CATSRRWSASGRAGTGELFF. The CDR3 region has the DNA TGTGCCACCAGCAGGAGGTGGTCCGCTAGCGGGAGGGCGGGCACCGGGGAGCTGTTTTTT.

This clone turned up a few times. The chain combines TRBV28 with TRBJ2-3; TRBD1 is a possible D gene (5 bases). Germline CDR1 MDHEN, CDR2 SYDVKM. The germline V and J ends were trimmed by 5 bases and 1 base, with 13 bases remaining between them. The CDR3 extends over 15 amino acids. As DNA, the CDR3 is TGTGCCAGCAGTCCTGTCGGCAGGGGCACAGATACGCAGTATTTT. Amino acids: CASSPVGRGTDTQYF.

The CDR3 DNA follows: TGTGCCAGCAGCCAGATGGCTAGCGGGGGAATTAGCACAGATACGCAGTATTTT. It yields the protein CASSQMASGGISTDTQYF. V gene TRBV7-3 combines with J gene TRBJ2-3; 10 nucleotides line up with TRBD2. V lost 5 bases, J lost 0 bases, and 11 bases stayed unmatched. The germline V gene has CDR1 SGHTA and CDR2 FQGTGA. The CDR3 extends over 18 amino acids.

The rearrangement joins TRBV27 to TRBJ2-7; maybe TRBD1 (6 bases). Germline lookup yields CDR1 MNHEY and CDR2 SMNVEV (reference sequence). V gave up 5 bases and J gave up 6 bases, with 14 bases separating them. The CDR3 length is 13 residues. The CDR3 loop reads CASSPSNRVEQYF. The CDR3, as DNA: TGTGCCAGCAGTCCGTCAAACAGGGTCGAGCAGTACTTC.

J is TRBJ1-6 and V is TRBV4-1, with TRBD1 as a possible D gene (6 bases). Trimming took 0 bases from V and 7 from J, leaving 13 bases between them. CDR1 and CDR2 (germline): MGHRA, YSYEKL. The CDR3 spans 16 residues. Here the CDR3 reads CASSQDIRQGNSPLHF. Here the CDR3 DNA reads TGCGCCAGCAGCCAAGATATTAGGCAGGGGAATTCACCCCTCCACTTT.

V gene TRBV25-1 combines with J gene TRBJ2-6, with unresolved D. The CDR3 sequence is 17 residues long. With 3 bases removed from V and 1 base from J, the gap between germline ends came to 13 bases. Germline V gene lookup returns CDR1 MGHDK and CDR2 SYGVNS. DNA of the CDR3: TGTGCCAGCAGTGAGGCAGGCCAACAATCTGGGGCCAACGTCCTGACTTTC. Its protein is CASSEAGQQSGANVLTF.

This clone was counted a single time. The chain joins TRBV6-6 to TRBJ2-5; maybe TRBD2 (7 bases). Germline-derived CDR1 and CDR2 are MNHNY and SVGAGI (reference sequence). This CDR3 is 15 amino acids long. Trimming removed 0 bases from V and 5 bases from J, with 13 bases in between. CDR3 sequence reads: CASSYSTGGGETQYF. DNA for the CDR3: TGTGCCAGCAGTTACTCGACGGGGGGCGGGGAGACCCAGTACTTC.

V usage is TRBV6-6 and J usage is TRBJ1-2, with no clear D. Trimming pared 7 bases from V and 7 bases from J, leaving 10 bases between. The CDR3 runs 11 residues. CDR1 and CDR2 (germline): MNHNY, SVGAGI (reference sequence). For the CDR3, the DNA is TGTGCCAGCACCTACCCGGGTGGCTACACCTTC. This gives the protein CASTYPGGYTF.

V and J are TRBV27 and TRBJ1-1, with D possibly matching TRBD1 (6 bases). There are 13 residues in the CDR3. Germline V CDR1 and CDR2: MNHEY, SMNVEV (reference sequence). V lost 5 bases to trimming and J lost 6 bases, with 13 bases between them. In DNA form, the CDR3 reads TGTGCCAGCAGTGAAAGAGGGGGGGCTGAAGCTTTCTTT. Translated, it gives CASSERGGAEAFF.

The rearrangement joins TRBV6-1 to TRBJ2-1; D is unclear. Germline lookup yields CDR1 MNHNS and CDR2 SASEGT. The CDR3 contains 15 residues. Trimming stripped 2 bases from V and 0 bases from J, with 8 bases between. The CDR3, as DNA: TGTGCCAGCAGTGAAATTGCGAGCTCCTACAATGAGCAGTTCTTC. Amino acid sequence: CASSEIASSYNEQFF.